This TCR beta chain emerged from a study of OX40 agonist ivuxolimab in advanced cancers. The overall study: The eligibility criteria allowed prior anti-PD-1, anti-PD-L1 or anti-CTLA-4 therapy, and about 40% had some.

V dropped 9 bases and J dropped 1 base, with 7 bases sitting between them. Per germline, CDR1 MNHEY and CDR2 SMNVEV (reference sequence). This CDR3 has 12 amino acids. Some clones are missing from TCRdb's copy, which holds only in-frame ones; the method was immunoSEQ multiplex PCR. The data show some 70,000 clones, more than 85% seen once. This sequence originates from an adult with an advanced solid tumor such as melanoma, head and neck, liver or kidney cancer. The sample in question was CD4+ or CD8+ T cells sorted from blood, obtained in a trial of the OX40 agonist ivuxolimab. This chain connects TRBV27 to TRBJ1-3; D gene ambiguous. As DNA, the CDR3 is TGTGCCAGTTGGGATTCTGGAAACACCATATATTTT. Its translation: CASWDSGNTIYF.